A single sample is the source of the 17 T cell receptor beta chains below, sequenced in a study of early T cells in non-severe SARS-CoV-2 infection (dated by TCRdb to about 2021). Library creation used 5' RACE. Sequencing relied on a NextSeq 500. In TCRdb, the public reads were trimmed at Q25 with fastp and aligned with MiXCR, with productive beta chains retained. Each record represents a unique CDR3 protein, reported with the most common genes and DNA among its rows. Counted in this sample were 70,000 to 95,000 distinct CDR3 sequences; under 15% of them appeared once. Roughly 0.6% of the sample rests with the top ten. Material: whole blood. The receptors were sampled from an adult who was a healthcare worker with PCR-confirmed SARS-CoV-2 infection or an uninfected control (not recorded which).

DNA for the CDR3: TGTGCCAGCAGCCGAGGACTAGCGGGGGCCAGAAACAATGAGCAGTTCTTC. Protein sequence: CASSRGLAGARNNEQFF. This sequence joins TRBV7-9 and TRBJ2-1; 13 nucleotides line up with TRBD2. V shed 5 bases, J shed 5 bases, and the junction held 9 bases outside the gene matches. This CDR3 is built from 17 residues. Germline CDR1 is SEHNR and CDR2 is FQNEAQ (reference sequence).

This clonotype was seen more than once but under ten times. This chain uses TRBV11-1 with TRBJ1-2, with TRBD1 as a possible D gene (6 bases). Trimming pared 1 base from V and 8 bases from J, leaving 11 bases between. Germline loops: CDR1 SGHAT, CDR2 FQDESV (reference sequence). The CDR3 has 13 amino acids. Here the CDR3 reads CASSLDGQSGYTF. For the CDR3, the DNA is TGTGCCAGCAGCTTAGACGGACAGTCCGGCTACACCTTC.

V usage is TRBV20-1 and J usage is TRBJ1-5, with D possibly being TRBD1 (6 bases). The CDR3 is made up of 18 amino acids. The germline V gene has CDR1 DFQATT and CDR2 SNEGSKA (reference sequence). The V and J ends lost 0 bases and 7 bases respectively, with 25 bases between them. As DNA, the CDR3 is TGCAGTGCTAGAGATCGTTTCTCTTCGGCAGGGGCTAGGCAGCCCCAGCATTTT. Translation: CSARDRFSSAGARQPQHF.

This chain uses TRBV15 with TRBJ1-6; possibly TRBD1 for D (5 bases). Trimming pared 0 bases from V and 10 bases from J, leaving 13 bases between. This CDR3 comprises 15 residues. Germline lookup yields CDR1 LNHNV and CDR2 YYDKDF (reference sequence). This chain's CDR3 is CATSRDYGGGSPLHF. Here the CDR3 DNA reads TGTGCCACCAGCAGAGATTACGGGGGAGGATCACCCCTCCACTTT. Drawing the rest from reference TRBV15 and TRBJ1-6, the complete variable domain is DAMVIQNPRYQVTQFGKPVTLSCSQTLNHNVMYWYQQKSSQAPKLLFHYYDKDFNNEADTPDNFQSRRPNTSFCFLDIRSPGLGDTAMYLCATSRDYGGGSPLHFGNGTRLTVT.

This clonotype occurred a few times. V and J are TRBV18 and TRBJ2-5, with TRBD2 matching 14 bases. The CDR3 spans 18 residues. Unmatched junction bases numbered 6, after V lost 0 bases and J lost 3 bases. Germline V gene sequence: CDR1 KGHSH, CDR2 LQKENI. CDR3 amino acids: CASSPPGTSGGDKETQYF. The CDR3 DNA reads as TGTGCCAGCTCACCACCGGGGACTAGCGGGGGTGATAAAGAGACCCAGTACTTC.

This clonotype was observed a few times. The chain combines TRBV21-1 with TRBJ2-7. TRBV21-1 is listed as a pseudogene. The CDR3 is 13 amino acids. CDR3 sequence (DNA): TGTGCCAGCAGACTCTGGGATTCCTACGAGCAGTACGTC. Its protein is CASRLWDSYEQYV.

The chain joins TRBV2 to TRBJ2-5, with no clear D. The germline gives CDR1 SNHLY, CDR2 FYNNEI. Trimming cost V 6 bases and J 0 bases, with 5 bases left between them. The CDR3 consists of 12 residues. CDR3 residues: CASRPNQETQYF. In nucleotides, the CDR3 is TGTGCCAGCAGGCCCAACCAAGAGACCCAGTACTTC.

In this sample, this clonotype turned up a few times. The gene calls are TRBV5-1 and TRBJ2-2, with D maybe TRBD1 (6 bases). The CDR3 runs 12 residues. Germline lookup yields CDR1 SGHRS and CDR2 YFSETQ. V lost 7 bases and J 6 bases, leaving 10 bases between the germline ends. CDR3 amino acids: CASSQGAGELFF. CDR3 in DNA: TGCGCCAGCTCACAGGGAGCCGGGGAGCTGTTTTTT.

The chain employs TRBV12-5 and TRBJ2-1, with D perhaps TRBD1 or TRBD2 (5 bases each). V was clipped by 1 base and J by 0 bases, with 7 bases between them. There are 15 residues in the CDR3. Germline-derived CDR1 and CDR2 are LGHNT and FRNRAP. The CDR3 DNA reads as TGTGCTAGTGGTTTGGCAGGGAGCTCCTACAATGAGCAGTTCTTC. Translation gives CASGLAGSSYNEQFF.

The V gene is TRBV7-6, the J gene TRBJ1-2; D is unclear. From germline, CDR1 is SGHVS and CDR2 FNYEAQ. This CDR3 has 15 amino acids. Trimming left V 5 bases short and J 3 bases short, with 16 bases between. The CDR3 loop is CASSGFPSGDYGYTF. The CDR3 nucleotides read TGTGCCAGCAGCGGATTCCCCAGTGGAGACTATGGCTACACCTTC.

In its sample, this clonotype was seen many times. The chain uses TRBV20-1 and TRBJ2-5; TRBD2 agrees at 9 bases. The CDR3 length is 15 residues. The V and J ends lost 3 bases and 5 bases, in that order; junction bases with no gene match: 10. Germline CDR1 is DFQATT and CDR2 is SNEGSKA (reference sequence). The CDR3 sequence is CSASPGLAVQETQYF. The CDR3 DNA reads TGCAGTGCTAGTCCGGGACTAGCAGTTCAGGAGACCCAGTACTTC.

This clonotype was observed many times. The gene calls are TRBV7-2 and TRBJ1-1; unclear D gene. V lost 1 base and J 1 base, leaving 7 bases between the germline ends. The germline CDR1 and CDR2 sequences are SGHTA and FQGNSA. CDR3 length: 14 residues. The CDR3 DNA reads TGTGCCAGCAGCTTAGGCCCAGAGAACACTGAAGCTTTCTTT. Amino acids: CASSLGPENTEAFF.

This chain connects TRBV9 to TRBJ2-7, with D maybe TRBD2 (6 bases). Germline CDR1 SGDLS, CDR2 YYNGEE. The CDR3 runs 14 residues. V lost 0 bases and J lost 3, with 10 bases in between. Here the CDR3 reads CASSVATRGYEQYV. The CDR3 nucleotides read TGTGCCAGCAGCGTAGCGACGCGGGGCTACGAGCAGTACGTC.

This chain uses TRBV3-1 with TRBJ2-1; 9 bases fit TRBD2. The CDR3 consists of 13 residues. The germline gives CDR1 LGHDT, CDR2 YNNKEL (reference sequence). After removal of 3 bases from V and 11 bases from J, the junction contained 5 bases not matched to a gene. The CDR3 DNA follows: TGTGCCAGCAGCCACGGGACTAGCATTCAGCAGTTCTTC. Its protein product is CASSHGTSIQQFF.

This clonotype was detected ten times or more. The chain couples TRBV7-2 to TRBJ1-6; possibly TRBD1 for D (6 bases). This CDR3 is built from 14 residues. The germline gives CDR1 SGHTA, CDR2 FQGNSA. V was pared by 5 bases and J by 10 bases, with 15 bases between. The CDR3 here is CASSPQGFESPLHF. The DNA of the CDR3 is TGTGCCAGCAGCCCACAGGGCTTTGAATCACCCCTCCACTTT. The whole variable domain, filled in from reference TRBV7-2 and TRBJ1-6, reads GAGVSQSPSNKVTEKGKDVELRCDPISGHTALYWYRQSLGQGLEFLIYFQGNSAPDKSGLPSDRFSAERTGGSVSTLTIQRTQQEDSAVYLCASSPQGFESPLHFGNGTRLTVT.

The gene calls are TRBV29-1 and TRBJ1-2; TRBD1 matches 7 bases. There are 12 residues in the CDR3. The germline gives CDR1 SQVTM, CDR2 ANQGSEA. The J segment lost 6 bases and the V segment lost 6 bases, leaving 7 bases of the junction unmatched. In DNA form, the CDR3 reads TGCAGCGTCGAAAGACAGGGAGATGGCTACACCTTC. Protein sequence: CSVERQGDGYTF.

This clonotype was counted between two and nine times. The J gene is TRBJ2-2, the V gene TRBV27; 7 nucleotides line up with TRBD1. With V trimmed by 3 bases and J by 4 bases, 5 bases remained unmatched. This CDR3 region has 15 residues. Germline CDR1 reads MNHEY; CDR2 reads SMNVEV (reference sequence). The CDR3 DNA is TGTGCCAGCAGTTTGGACAGGTTGGCCACCGGGGAGCTGTTTTTT. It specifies CASSLDRLATGELFF.